This TCR beta chain emerged from a study of shared clonotypes between healthy human individuals. Notes on the study in general: Despite large depth, sorted-subset datasets appeared incompletely sequenced.

The table came from immunoSEQ multiplex PCR; TCRdb's copy has only in-frame clones and leaves some out. The table shows roughly 650,000 clones, with roughly 96% occurring only once. CD45RO-negative, CCR7-positively selected cells formed the naive CD8 fraction, excluding terminally differentiated effector memory CD45RA+ cells. In the case of this clone: Its antigen is unidentified.

Sequenced input: naive CD8+ T cells sorted from blood. The sequence was obtained from a woman aged 25-40 years in good health.

This chain's CDR3 is CASSLWQGGQGYYEQYF. CDR3 bases: TGTGCCAGCAGTTTATGGCAGGGGGGTCAGGGTTACTACGAGCAGTACTTC. The chain links TRBV28 to TRBJ2-7; a weak D match, TRBD1 (7 bases). This CDR3 comprises 17 residues. CDR1 is MDHEN and CDR2 is SYDVKM in the germline V gene. Between the trimmed V and J ends, which lost 0 bases and 3 bases, there was a span of 18 bases.